The 21 T cell receptor beta chains listed next were all sequenced from one sample in a study of cytomegalovirus exposure and HLA in healthy donors. 13 Jbeta primers and 60 Vbeta primers were used for the PCR. Sequencing used immunoSEQ multiplex PCR; TCRdb keeps in-frame clones, though not all of them. The repertoire has tens of thousands of clones, around 73% of them found once; the top ten carry less than 3%. The sequencing input was PBMCs. These receptors came from a woman aged 40 to 50 in good health and CMV-seropositive.

The CDR3 sequence: CASSLNSGIGEKLFF. CDR3 DNA: TGTGCCAGCAGCTTAAATTCAGGGATCGGTGAAAAACTGTTTTTT. J is TRBJ1-4 and V is TRBV7-3; possible D gene TRBD1, 5 bases. CDR1 and CDR2 from the germline V gene are SGHTA and FQGTGA. The CDR3 spans 15 residues. V gave up 1 base and J gave up 7 bases, with 13 bases separating them.

The J gene is TRBJ1-2, the V gene TRBV28; 7 bases agree with TRBD1. Germline V gene data show CDR1 as MDHEN and CDR2 as SYDVKM. The CDR3 loop spans 15 amino acids. J lost 4 bases, V lost 5 bases, and 10 bases had no gene match. CDR3 DNA: TGTGCCAGCAGTCCCCCCCGGGACAGAGGCTATGGCTACACCTTC. Translating gives CASSPPRDRGYGYTF.

The chain combines TRBV13 with TRBJ2-5; 8 bases line up with TRBD1. Trimming cost V 5 bases and J 1 base; bases outside gene matches: 3. Germline-derived CDR1 and CDR2 are PRHDT and FYEKMQ (reference sequence). The CDR3 extends over 14 amino acids. The CDR3 DNA reads as TGTGCCAGCAGCCCGGGACAGGCCCAAGAGACCCAGTACTTC. This encodes CASSPGQAQETQYF. Full variable domain (outside the CDR3, taken from reference TRBV13 and TRBJ2-5): AAGVIQSPRHLIKEKRETATLKCYPIPRHDTVYWYQQGPGQDPQFLISFYEKMQSDKGSIPDRFSAQQFSDYHSELNMSSLELGDSALYFCASSPGQAQETQYFGPGTRLLVL.

This clone was counted only a few times. This rearrangement joins TRBV7-7 to TRBJ2-5, with 16 nucleotides matching TRBD2. With 5 bases clipped from V and 4 bases from J, the junction kept 4 bases outside the gene matches. CDR1 and CDR2 (germline): SSHAT, FNYEAQ (reference sequence). The CDR3 spans 16 residues. This CDR3 reads CASSKGLAGGRETQYF. DNA for the CDR3: TGTGCCAGCAGCAAGGGACTAGCGGGGGGGCGAGAGACCCAGTACTTC.

Regarding this clone: One end of the junction does not line up with germline, which may come from a read error. Other nucleotide sequences in the sample specify the same CDR3. As DNA, the CDR3 is TGTGCCAGCAGCCAAGACAGGGAAATCTTCTACGAGCAGTACTTT. This translates into CASSQDREIFYEQYF. The chain couples TRBV4-2 to TRBJ2-7, with a weak D call TRBD1 (5 bases). Germline CDR1 and CDR2: LGHNA and YNFKEQ. The CDR3 loop spans 15 amino acids.

V gene TRBV29-1 combines with J gene TRBJ2-7, with 9 bases matching TRBD2. Germline loops: CDR1 SQVTM, CDR2 ANQGSEA. After removal of 6 bases from V and 3 bases from J, the junction contained 6 bases not matched to a gene. The CDR3 sequence is 13 residues long. The CDR3 is CSVRLADGYEQYF. CDR3 DNA sequence: TGCAGCGTACGACTAGCGGACGGCTACGAGCAGTACTTC.

The chain has TRBV4-2 and TRBJ2-1, with 11 positions matching TRBD2. Germline V gene lookup returns CDR1 LGHNA and CDR2 YNFKEQ. The J segment lost 5 bases and the V segment lost 0 bases, leaving 6 bases of the junction unmatched. This CDR3 region has 17 residues. Written as DNA, the CDR3 is TGTGCCAGCAGCCAAGAAACGGGACTAGCGGTAAACAATGAGCAGTTCTTC. Protein sequence: CASSQETGLAVNNEQFF.

CDR3 in DNA: TGCAGTGCTCCCTTATACACTGAAGCTTTCTTT. Amino acid sequence: CSAPLYTEAFF. This chain connects TRBV20-1 to TRBJ1-1; D ambiguous. The CDR3 covers 11 residues. Germline CDR1 is DFQATT and CDR2 is SNEGSKA (reference sequence). V was cut by 5 bases and J by 3 bases, with 7 bases left in between.

In DNA form, the CDR3 reads TGTGCCAGCAGGAGCTGGGACACATATTACGAGCAGTACTTC. Protein: CASRSWDTYYEQYF. This chain connects TRBV6-5 to TRBJ2-7, with TRBD1 as a possible D gene (6 bases). Deletions cut 6 bases from V and 4 bases from J, with 16 bases between. CDR1 and CDR2 from the germline V gene are MNHEY and SVGAGI. CDR3 size: 14 residues.

The chain is built from TRBV7-3 and TRBJ2-7; possible D gene TRBD2, 6 bases. The CDR3 is 14 residues long. The germline CDR1 and CDR2 sequences are SGHTA and FQGTGA. Trimming took 5 bases from V and 5 from J, leaving 16 bases between them. The CDR3 sequence: CASSITGVGDEQYF. As DNA, the CDR3 is TGTGCCAGCAGCATTACGGGGGTTGGGGACGAGCAGTACTTC. Full variable domain (remainder filled in from reference TRBV7-3 and TRBJ2-7): GAGVSQTPSNKVTEKGKYVELRCDPISGHTALYWYRQSLGQGPEFLIYFQGTGAADDSGLPNDRFFAVRPEGSVSTLKIQRTERGDSAVYLCASSITGVGDEQYFGPGTRLTVT.

This sequence joins TRBV13 and TRBJ2-7, with 12 nucleotides matching TRBD1. Germline-derived CDR1 and CDR2 are PRHDT and FYEKMQ (reference sequence). V lost 6 bases, J lost 5 bases, and 8 bases stayed unmatched. The CDR3 sequence is 15 residues long. The DNA for the CDR3 is TGTGCCAGCAGTCACTCCGGGACAGGGGGCCACGAGCAGTACTTC. Translating gives CASSHSGTGGHEQYF. Supplemented by reference TRBV13 and TRBJ2-7, the full variable domain reads AAGVIQSPRHLIKEKRETATLKCYPIPRHDTVYWYQQGPGQDPQFLISFYEKMQSDKGSIPDRFSAQQFSDYHSELNMSSLELGDSALYFCASSHSGTGGHEQYFGPGTRLTVT.

The V call is TRBV6-1, the J call TRBJ1-4; a weak D match, TRBD1 (5 bases). Germline lookup yields CDR1 MNHNS and CDR2 SASEGT. V lost 7 bases and J 4 bases, leaving 13 bases between the germline ends. CDR3 length: 14 residues. CDR3 residues: CASTRDRYNEKLFF. Written as DNA, the CDR3 is TGTGCCAGCACCCGAGACAGATATAATGAAAAACTGTTTTTT.

This chain links TRBV6-5 with TRBJ2-7; 11 nucleotides agree with TRBD1. The V gene end was trimmed by 5 bases and the J gene end by 0 bases; junction bases not matched to a gene: 3. CDR1 is MNHEY, CDR2 SVGAGI, per germline. The CDR3 contains 15 residues. The CDR3 loop is CASSQDRGLSYEQYF. The CDR3, as DNA: TGTGCCAGCAGTCAGGACAGGGGGCTCTCCTACGAGCAGTACTTC.

The chain combines TRBV27 with TRBJ2-3, with TRBD1 matching 9 bases. V lost 5 bases, J lost 1 base, and 1 base stayed unmatched. CDR1 is MNHEY, CDR2 SMNVEV, per germline (reference sequence). This CDR3 comprises 14 residues. The DNA of the CDR3 is TGTGCCAGCAGTCGGACAGGGGGCACAGATACGCAGTATTTT. As protein: CASSRTGGTDTQYF.

The chain links TRBV18 to TRBJ2-5; 10 bases map to TRBD1. In germline, CDR1 is KGHSH, CDR2 LQKENI. The CDR3 is made up of 15 amino acids. The junction had 9 bases not matched to a gene; V was cut back by 6 bases and J by 5 bases. Here the CDR3 reads CASSPGTGVAETQYF. The CDR3 region has the DNA TGTGCCAGCTCCCCCGGGACAGGGGTGGCGGAGACCCAGTACTTC. Supplemented by reference TRBV18 and TRBJ2-5, the full variable domain reads NAGVMQNPRHLVRRRGQEARLRCSPMKGHSHVYWYRQLPEEGLKFMVYLQKENIIDESGMPKERFSAEFPKEGPSILRIQQVVRGDSAAYFCASSPGTGVAETQYFGPGTRLLVL.

V gene TRBV18 combines with J gene TRBJ2-2; 10 bases agree with TRBD1. The CDR3 consists of 16 residues. The V gene end was trimmed by 3 bases and the J gene end by 6 bases; junction bases not matched to a gene: 7. CDR1 KGHSH and CDR2 LQKENI come from the germline V gene. Written as DNA, the CDR3 is TGTGCCAGCTCACCGCCGGGACAGGGGAGCGCCGGGGAGCTGTTTTTT. This translates into CASSPPGQGSAGELFF.

The chain employs TRBV4-1 and TRBJ1-2; D remains unclear. Germline V gene sequence: CDR1 MGHRA, CDR2 YSYEKL. V was trimmed by 1 base and J by 0 bases, leaving 9 bases between them. This CDR3 is 15 amino acids long. This CDR3 reads CASSQGTAPNYGYTF. For the CDR3, the DNA is TGCGCCAGCAGCCAAGGAACAGCTCCTAACTATGGCTACACCTTC.

This rearrangement joins TRBV7-9 to TRBJ2-7, with a weak D call TRBD1 (6 bases). The V end was cut by 6 bases, the J end by 7 bases, with 22 bases between. Germline V CDR1 and CDR2: SEHNR, FQNEAQ (reference sequence). The CDR3 sequence is 15 residues long. The CDR3 DNA is TGTGCCAGCAGGAAATCACCGGGCCCACAGGGAGAGCAGTACTTC. Translation: CASRKSPGPQGEQYF.

The rearrangement uses TRBV30 and TRBJ2-3; tentative D call: TRBD2 (5 bases). V lost 2 bases to trimming and J lost 3 bases, with 12 bases between them. The germline V gene has CDR1 GTSNPN and CDR2 SVGIG (reference sequence). CDR3 length: 14 amino acids. CDR3 DNA: TGTGCCTGGAGTTTTGGGTCGGGGACAGATACGCAGTATTTT. Residues: CAWSFGSGTDTQYF.

The CDR3 spells CASSLAQGSSGNQPQHF. CDR3 bases: TGTGCCAGCAGCTTAGCCCAGGGCTCGAGCGGCAATCAGCCCCAGCATTTT. The chain has TRBV7-6 and TRBJ1-5; TRBD1 is a possible D gene (5 bases). CDR1 and CDR2 from the germline V gene are SGHVS and FNYEAQ. V was clipped by 0 bases and J by 2 bases, with 14 bases between them. This CDR3 is built from 17 residues.

The chain has TRBV10-3 and TRBJ1-4; D is ambiguous. In germline, CDR1 is ENHRY, CDR2 SYGVKD. The CDR3 sequence is 10 residues long. The ends were cut back, 8 bases at V and 4 bases at J, with 2 bases in the middle. For the CDR3, the DNA is TGTGCCATCCTTAATGAAAAACTGTTTTTT. Translation: CAILNEKLFF.